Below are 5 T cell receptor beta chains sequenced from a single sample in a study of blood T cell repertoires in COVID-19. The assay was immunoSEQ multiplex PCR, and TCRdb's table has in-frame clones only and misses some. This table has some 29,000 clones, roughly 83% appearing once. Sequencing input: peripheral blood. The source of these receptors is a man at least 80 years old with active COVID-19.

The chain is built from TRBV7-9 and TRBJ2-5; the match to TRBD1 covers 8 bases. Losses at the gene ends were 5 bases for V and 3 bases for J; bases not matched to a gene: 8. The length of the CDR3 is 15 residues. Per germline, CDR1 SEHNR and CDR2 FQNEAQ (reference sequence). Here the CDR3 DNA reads TGTGCCAGCAGCAACCGGACAGGGTTAAAAGAGACCCAGTACTTC. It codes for CASSNRTGLKETQYF.

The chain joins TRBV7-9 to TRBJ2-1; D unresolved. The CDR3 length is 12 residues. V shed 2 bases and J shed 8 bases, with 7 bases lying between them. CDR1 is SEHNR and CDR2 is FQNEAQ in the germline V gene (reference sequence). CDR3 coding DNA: TGTGCCAGCAGCTTACAAGCTTATGAGCAGTTCTTC. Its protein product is CASSLQAYEQFF.

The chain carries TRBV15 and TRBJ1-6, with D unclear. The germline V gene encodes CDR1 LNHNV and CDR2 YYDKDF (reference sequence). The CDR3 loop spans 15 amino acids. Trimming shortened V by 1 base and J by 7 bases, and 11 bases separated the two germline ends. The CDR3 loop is CATSRAAGQNSPLHF. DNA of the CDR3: TGTGCCACCAGCAGAGCAGCAGGCCAGAATTCACCCCTCCACTTT.

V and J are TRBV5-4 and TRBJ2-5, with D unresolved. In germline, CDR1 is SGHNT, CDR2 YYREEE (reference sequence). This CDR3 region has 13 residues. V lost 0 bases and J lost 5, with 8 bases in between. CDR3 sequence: CASSLEAVETQYF. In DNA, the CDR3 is TGTGCCAGCAGCTTGGAGGCGGTGGAGACCCAGTACTTC. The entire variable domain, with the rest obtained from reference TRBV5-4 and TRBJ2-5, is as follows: ETGVTQSPTHLIKTRGQQVTLRCSSQSGHNTVSWYQQALGQGPQFIFQYYREEENGRGNFPPRFSGLQFPNYSSELNVNALELDDSALYLCASSLEAVETQYFGPGTRLLVL.

Here the CDR3 DNA reads TGTGCCAGCAGTGCACAGGGTGCTAACTATGGCTACACCTTC. This encodes CASSAQGANYGYTF. The V and J genes are TRBV25-1 and TRBJ1-2, with a weak D call TRBD1 (6 bases). CDR1 and CDR2 from the germline V gene are MGHDK and SYGVNS. V was trimmed by 4 bases and J by 0 bases, leaving 9 bases between them. The CDR3 contains 14 residues.